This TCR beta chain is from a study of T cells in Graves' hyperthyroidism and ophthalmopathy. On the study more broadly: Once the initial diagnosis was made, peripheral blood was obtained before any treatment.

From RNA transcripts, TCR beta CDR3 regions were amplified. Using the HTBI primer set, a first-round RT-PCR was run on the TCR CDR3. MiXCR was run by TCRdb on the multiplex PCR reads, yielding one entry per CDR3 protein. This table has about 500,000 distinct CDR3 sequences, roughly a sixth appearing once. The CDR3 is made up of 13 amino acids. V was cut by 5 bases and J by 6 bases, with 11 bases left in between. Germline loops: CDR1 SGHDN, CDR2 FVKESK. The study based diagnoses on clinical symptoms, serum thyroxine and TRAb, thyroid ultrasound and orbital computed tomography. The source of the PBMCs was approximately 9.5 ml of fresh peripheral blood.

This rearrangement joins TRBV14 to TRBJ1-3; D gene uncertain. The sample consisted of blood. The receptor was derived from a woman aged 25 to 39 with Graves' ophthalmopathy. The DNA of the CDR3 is TGTGCCAGCAGCGGTTTCGGAGAAAACACCATATATTTT. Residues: CASSGFGENTIYF.